This T cell receptor (beta chain) was captured by sequencing in a study of neurological immune-mediated disorders. Points from the study as a whole: None of the CDR3 amino acid sequences of expanded clones recurred across subjects, suggesting private repertoires in all groups.

TCRdb passed the 5' RACE reads through MiXCR, listing each CDR3 protein once. The data hold about 55,000 distinct CDR3 sequences, with 4.2% observed a single time. This clonotype was observed at least ten times. The target antigen is unknown. The CDR3 contains 16 residues. V lost 4 bases, J lost 0 bases, and 14 bases lay in between. CDR1 SGHRS and CDR2 YFSETQ come from the germline V gene. This chain joins TRBV5-1 and TRBJ1-3, with D maybe TRBD1 (5 bases). Source material: PBMCs. This receptor was taken from a man over 45 with multiple sclerosis. The CDR3 sequence: CASSVGGTDSGNTIYF. In DNA form, the CDR3 reads TGCGCCAGCAGCGTCGGAGGGACGGACTCTGGAAACACCATATATTTT.